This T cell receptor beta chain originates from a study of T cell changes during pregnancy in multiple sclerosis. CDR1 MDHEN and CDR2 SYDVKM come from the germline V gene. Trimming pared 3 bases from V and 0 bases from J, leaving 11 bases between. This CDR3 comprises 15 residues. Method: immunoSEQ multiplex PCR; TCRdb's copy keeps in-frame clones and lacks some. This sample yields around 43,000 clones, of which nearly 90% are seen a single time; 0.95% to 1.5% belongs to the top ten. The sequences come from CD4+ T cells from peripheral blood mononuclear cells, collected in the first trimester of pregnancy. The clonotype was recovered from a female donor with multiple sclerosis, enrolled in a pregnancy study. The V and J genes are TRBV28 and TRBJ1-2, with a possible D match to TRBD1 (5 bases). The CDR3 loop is CASSFGGAPNYGYTF. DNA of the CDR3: TGTGCCAGCAGTTTTGGTGGGGCTCCTAACTATGGCTACACCTTC.